Listed below are T cell receptor beta chains from one sample, sequenced in a study of blood T cell repertoires in COVID-19. Generated by immunoSEQ multiplex PCR, the TCRdb table keeps only in-frame clones and is missing some. This table holds some 300,000 clones, approximately 88% found once. Sample: peripheral blood. These TCRs come from a woman aged 25-40 years who had recovered from COVID-19. Each CDR3 is given without its conserved first and last residue. The order of the fields is J gene, V gene, CDR3 protein.

J: TRBJ2-1
V: TRBV18
CDR3: ASSPRGYSYNEQF

J: TRBJ1-1
V: TRBV27
CDR3: ASSLYGRGSRPLGAF

J: TRBJ1-5
V: TRBV2
CDR3: ASSRQINQPQH

J: TRBJ2-1
V: TRBV11-2
CDR3: ASSLETGAPNEQF

J: TRBJ1-3
V: TRBV3-1/TRBV3-2
CDR3: ASSQDRSTIY

J: TRBJ2-5
V: TRBV14
CDR3: ASSQDQVRETQY

J: TRBJ1-1
V: TRBV6-2/TRBV6-3
CDR3: ASRYRGGTEAF

J: TRBJ1-1
V: TRBV6-1
CDR3: ASSDQGLIGTEAF

J: TRBJ2-7
V: TRBV21-1
CDR3: ASNNRVIFSEQY

J: TRBJ1-5
V: TRBV19
CDR3: ASSIGGLQPQH

J: TRBJ2-7
V: TRBV2
CDR3: ASSPRDSSYEQY

J: TRBJ1-2
V: TRBV6-5
CDR3: ASSRQGLDGYT

J: TRBJ2-3
V: TRBV5-5
CDR3: ASSLEWGAKAY

J: TRBJ2-7
V: TRBV5-6
CDR3: ASSSPAQGRSEQY

J: TRBJ2-3
V: TRBV28
CDR3: ASRRLAGATDTQY

J: TRBJ1-1
V: TRBV5-1
CDR3: ASSLTGNPALNTEAF

J: TRBJ2-3
V: TRBV11-3
CDR3: ASSQGGAGDTQY

J: TRBJ2-7
V: TRBV6-1
CDR3: ASSEVLSTYEQY

J: TRBJ2-2
V: TRBV9
CDR3: ASSVETQNTGELF

J: TRBJ1-1
V: TRBV11-2
CDR3: ATSLYTEAF

J: TRBJ1-1
V: TRBV27
CDR3: ASSLYPPGFEAF

J: TRBJ1-1
V: TRBV18
CDR3: ASSPGQNTEAF

J: TRBJ2-1
V: TRBV18
CDR3: ASSPPSYINEQF

J: TRBJ2-1
V: TRBV15
CDR3: ATENRDREYNEQF